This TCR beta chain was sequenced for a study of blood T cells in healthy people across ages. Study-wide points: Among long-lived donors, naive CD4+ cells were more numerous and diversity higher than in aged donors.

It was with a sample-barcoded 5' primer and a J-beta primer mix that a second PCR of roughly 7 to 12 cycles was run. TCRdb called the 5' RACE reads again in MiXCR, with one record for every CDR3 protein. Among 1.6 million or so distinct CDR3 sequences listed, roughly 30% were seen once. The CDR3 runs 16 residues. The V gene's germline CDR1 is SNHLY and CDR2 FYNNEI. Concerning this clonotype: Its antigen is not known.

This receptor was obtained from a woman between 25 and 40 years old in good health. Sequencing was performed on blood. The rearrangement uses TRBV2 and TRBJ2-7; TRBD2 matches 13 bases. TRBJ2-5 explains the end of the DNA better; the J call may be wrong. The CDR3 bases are TGTGCCAGCAGAGTAACCGGGACTAGCGGGGTTGGGACCCAGTACTTC. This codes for CASRVTGTSGVGTQYF.